Reported below is one TCR beta chain. What it recognizes is unknown. It was with a sample-barcoded 5' primer and a J-beta primer mix that a second PCR of roughly 6 to 12 cycles was run. Each cDNA molecule was tagged by a template-switch adaptor that had 12 random nucleotides. TCRdb reanalysed the 5' RACE reads using MiXCR and keeps one entry per CDR3 protein. This repertoire shows roughly 500,000 distinct CDR3 sequences, roughly 28% found once; its top ten account for about 18%. V was clipped by 1 base and J by 12 bases, with 7 bases between them. The CDR3 spans 11 residues. This entry comes from a study of blood T cells in healthy people across ages. Study-wide points: Per-million-T-cell TCR beta diversity fell roughly linearly with age. The authors considered diversity estimates from one million T cells to be underestimates.

The sequenced material came from blood. The sequence came from a woman aged 70 to 79 in good health. The chain joins TRBV12-3 or TRBV12-4 to TRBJ2-1, with D possibly TRBD2 on 6 matching bases. CDR3 amino acids: CASSLGEVQFF. The CDR3 DNA follows: TGTGCCAGCAGTTTAGGGGAGGTGCAGTTCTTC.